The clone carrying this T cell receptor (beta chain) was seen many times. In patients aged 18 to 65, hyperthyroidism was newly diagnosed, with duration under 2 months. Exclusion followed for patients with uncontrolled infection, other autoimmune disease, pregnancy or lactation. The record originates from a study of T cells in Graves' hyperthyroidism and ophthalmopathy. RNA transcripts served as the template for amplifying TCR beta CDR3 regions. HTBI primers were employed in a first-round RT-PCR of the TCR CDR3. Using its own MiXCR run on the multiplex PCR reads, TCRdb lists one record per CDR3 protein. The sample has over 250,000 distinct CDR3 sequences; 20% to 25% are singletons. The CDR3 totals 18 residues. Germline V CDR1 and CDR2: LNHNV, YYDKDF (reference sequence). The V segment lost 1 base and the J segment 3 bases; nucleotides outside the gene matches: 12.

This sequence originates from a man aged 40-50 years with Graves' hyperthyroidism that later progressed to Graves' ophthalmopathy. Sequencing was performed on blood. This sequence joins TRBV15 and TRBJ1-5; 7 positions match TRBD1. Here the CDR3 reads CATSRVRRGRWDNQPQHF. The DNA for the CDR3 is TGTGCCACCAGCAGAGTCCGCAGGGGGAGGTGGGACAATCAGCCCCAGCATTTT.